This TCR beta chain was captured by sequencing in a study of T cell changes during pregnancy in multiple sclerosis. Germline CDR1 SGHRS, CDR2 YFSETQ. Trimming removed 0 bases from V and 1 base from J; junction bases left unmatched: 7. The CDR3 is 17 amino acids. Produced via immunoSEQ multiplex PCR; TCRdb's table is partial and in-frame only. Among some 28,000 clones listed, about 89% were seen once. The V gene is TRBV5-1, the J gene TRBJ2-3; TRBD2 matches at 8 bases. This specimen was CD4+ T cells from peripheral blood mononuclear cells, taken in the first trimester of pregnancy. The origin of this receptor is a female donor in good health, enrolled as a control in a pregnancy study. The CDR3 here is CASSLGNSGAGTDTQYF. For the CDR3, the DNA is TGCGCCAGCAGCTTGGGGAATAGCGGGGCTGGCACAGATACGCAGTATTTT.